Below, 25 T cell receptor beta chains from the same sample are listed, as sequenced in a study of blood T cells in healthy people across ages. A second 7 to 11 cycle PCR used barcoded and J-beta primers. TCRdb re-called the 5' RACE reads with MiXCR, one entry per CDR3 protein. The sample has some 1,800,000 distinct CDR3 sequences; about two fifths are singletons. What was sequenced was blood. The receptors originated from a human donor in good health.

For this clonotype: A junction boundary mismatches the germline segment, possibly from a read error. This chain links TRBV6-2 or TRBV6-3 with TRBJ2-4; 7 nucleotides match TRBD1. Germline CDR1 is MNHEY and CDR2 is SVGEGT. The CDR3 is 17 residues long. The CDR3 nucleotides read TGTGCCGGCAGTCCGGGACAGAGACTTCTAGCCAAAAACATTCAGTACTTC. Translating gives CAGSPGQRLLAKNIQYF.

In its sample, this clonotype was seen many times. V usage is TRBV7-2 and J usage is TRBJ2-3; tentatively, D is TRBD2 (7 bases). Germline loops: CDR1 SGHTA, CDR2 FQGNSA. Trimming removed 1 base at V and 5 bases at J, with 10 bases between. The CDR3 covers 14 residues. For the CDR3, the DNA is TGTGCCAGCAGCTTAGGAGGGGGGGAAGATACGCAGTATTTT. This encodes CASSLGGGEDTQYF.

With regard to this clonotype: Since a much larger clone is just one base distant, this may be a read error. V gene TRBV6-2 or TRBV6-3 combines with J gene TRBJ1-2, with D unclear. This CDR3 region has 15 residues. Germline V gene sequence: CDR1 MNHEY, CDR2 SVGEGT. V was pared by 5 bases and J by 8 bases, with 21 bases between. CDR3 nucleotides: TGTGCCAGCAGTATAAAGGGTCCGGAGGAGAGCGGCTACACCTTC. Residues: CASSIKGPEESGYTF.

The chain joins TRBV7-9 to TRBJ2-1, with D possibly TRBD1 on 6 matching bases. Germline CDR1 reads SEHNR; CDR2 reads FQNEAQ (reference sequence). The CDR3 is 15 residues long. Trimming took off 8 bases at V and 4 bases at J, with 18 bases between the two ends. CDR3 residues: CASLGGGRPYNEQFF. The CDR3 region has the DNA TGTGCCAGCCTAGGGGGTGGCAGGCCATACAATGAGCAGTTCTTC.

This sequence joins TRBV12-3 or TRBV12-4 and TRBJ2-1, with D perhaps given as TRBD1 or TRBD2 (6 bases each). This CDR3 has 15 amino acids. V dropped 2 bases and J dropped 8 bases, with 16 bases sitting between them. The CDR3 spells CASSLMGGPSHEQFF. The CDR3 region has the DNA TGTGCCAGCAGTTTAATGGGGGGCCCGTCGCATGAGCAGTTCTTC.

The genes are TRBV19 and TRBJ2-1, with a possible D match to TRBD2 (6 bases). CDR1 and CDR2 from the germline V gene are LNHDA and SQIVND (reference sequence). The CDR3 runs to 14 residues. Trimming stripped 3 bases from V and 10 bases from J, with 16 bases between. The CDR3 bases are TGTGCCAGTAGTATGGGACTTGATAGAAGGGAGCAGTTCTTC. It is translated as CASSMGLDRREQFF.

V and J are TRBV27 and TRBJ2-3, with D unclear. CDR1 MNHEY and CDR2 SMNVEV come from the germline V gene (reference sequence). This CDR3 region has 13 residues. V lost 5 bases and J lost 4, with 10 bases in between. The CDR3 region is CASSPYPSDTQYF. The CDR3 DNA reads TGTGCCAGCAGTCCCTACCCTTCAGATACGCAGTATTTT.

A few counts support this clonotype. CDR3 loop: CASSPHQGSGQYEQYF. The CDR3 nucleotides read TGTGCCAGCAGCCCGCACCAGGGGAGCGGGCAATACGAGCAGTACTTC. The chain uses TRBV7-2 and TRBJ2-7; D tentatively fits TRBD1 or TRBD2 (6 bases each). V was shortened by 5 bases and J by 4 bases, with 21 bases between the two germline ends. There are 16 residues in the CDR3. Germline CDR1 SGHTA, CDR2 FQGNSA. Based on the CDR3 plus reference TRBV7-2 and TRBJ2-7, the full variable domain is GAGVSQSPSNKVTEKGKDVELRCDPISGHTALYWYRQSLGQGLEFLIYFQGNSAPDKSGLPSDRFSAERTGGSVSTLTIQRTQQEDSAVYLCASSPHQGSGQYEQYFGPGTRLTVT.

V gene TRBV30 combines with J gene TRBJ2-3; 12 bases align to TRBD2. Per the germline V gene, CDR1 is GTSNPN and CDR2 is SVGIG (reference sequence). The CDR3 consists of 16 residues. V lost 0 bases, J lost 3 bases, and 4 bases stayed unmatched. The CDR3 DNA follows: TGTGCCTGGAGTGTACTAGCGGGGGGCGGTACAGATACGCAGTATTTT. Amino acids: CAWSVLAGGGTDTQYF.

V usage is TRBV5-1 and J usage is TRBJ2-7; D is perhaps TRBD1 or TRBD2 (5 bases each). The J call may be mistaken, given a closer DNA end match to TRBJ2-5. In germline, CDR1 is SGHRS, CDR2 YFSETQ. The CDR3 sequence is 14 residues long. In nucleotides, the CDR3 is TGCGCCAGCTCAATAGGGGACCCCCAAGAGACCCAGTACTTC. This sequence encodes CASSIGDPQETQYF.

Remarks on this clonotype: Compared with germline, one end of the junction differs, possibly owing to a read error. The rearrangement joins TRBV7-7 to TRBJ2-2; 7 bases are shared with TRBD2. Germline-derived CDR1 and CDR2 are SSHAT and FNYEAQ (reference sequence). This CDR3 spans 15 amino acids. The CDR3 DNA is TGTGCTAGCAGCACGACTAGCTTCGACACTGGGGAGCTGTTTTTT. Protein: CASSTTSFDTGELFF.

The chain couples TRBV4-2 to TRBJ2-3; D not resolved. CDR3 size: 15 residues. The germline gives CDR1 LGHNA, CDR2 YNFKEQ. Trimming left V 0 bases short and J 2 bases short, with 9 bases between. CDR3 coding DNA: TGTGCCAGCAGCCAAGATAATGATGTCACAGATACGCAGTATTTT. Amino acids: CASSQDNDVTDTQYF.

The sample holds a few counts of this clonotype. V usage is TRBV29-1 and J usage is TRBJ1-1; 7 bases are a match to TRBD1. CDR1 and CDR2 from the germline V gene are SQVTM and ANQGSEA. J was trimmed by 6 bases and V by 3 bases; bases with no gene match: 7. The CDR3 spans 13 residues. The CDR3 reads CSVDRQGGSEAFF. CDR3 in DNA: TGCAGCGTTGATCGTCAGGGGGGATCTGAAGCTTTCTTT.

This clonotype was counted a few times. The J gene is TRBJ1-2, the V gene TRBV10-3, with no clear D. Per germline, CDR1 ENHRY and CDR2 SYGVKD. Trimming removed 4 bases from V and 2 bases from J, with 17 bases in between. CDR3 size: 16 residues. CDR3 region: CAISVKREEANYGYTF. In nucleotides, the CDR3 is TGTGCCATCAGTGTTAAGCGAGAGGAGGCCAACTATGGCTACACCTTC.

A few counts support this clonotype. This chain joins TRBV7-2 and TRBJ1-5; D may be TRBD1 (6 bases). Germline V CDR1 and CDR2: SGHTA, FQGNSA. V was shortened by 2 bases and J by 4 bases, with 12 bases between the two germline ends. The CDR3 loop spans 15 amino acids. The CDR3 spells CASSLTSTGNQPQHF. The CDR3 DNA follows: TGTGCCAGCAGCTTAACCTCGACAGGTAATCAGCCCCAGCATTTT.

Only one count was recorded for this clonotype. The chain couples TRBV12-3 or TRBV12-4 to TRBJ1-1; D unclear. There are 10 residues in the CDR3. The V end lost 6 bases, the J end lost 7 bases, and 6 bases lay between the germline ends. CDR3: CASSLFEAFF. In DNA, the CDR3 is TGTGCCAGCAGCCTCTTTGAAGCTTTCTTT.

The chain joins TRBV7-2 to TRBJ2-7; D possibly corresponds to TRBD1 (6 bases). This CDR3 spans 14 amino acids. CDR1 is SGHTA, CDR2 FQGNSA, per germline. V dropped 5 bases and J dropped 2 bases, with 13 bases sitting between them. The CDR3 nucleotides read TGTGCCAGCAGCCCATGGACAGCTACCTACGAGCAGTACTTC. Its translation: CASSPWTATYEQYF.

Here the CDR3 reads CSVEGMEDYGYTF. CDR3 DNA sequence: TGCAGCGTTGAGGGGATGGAAGACTATGGCTACACCTTC. The chain carries TRBV29-1 and TRBJ1-2, with unresolved D. The CDR3 spans 13 residues. CDR1 is SQVTM and CDR2 is ANQGSEA in the germline V gene. Trimming pared 3 bases from V and 3 bases from J, leaving 11 bases between.

This clonotype has ten or more counts. The chain has TRBV7-2 and TRBJ2-5; D unclear. The DNA end favors TRBJ2-7, so the J call may be wrong. CDR1 is SGHTA, CDR2 FQGNSA, per germline. This CDR3 spans 12 amino acids. The CDR3 protein is CASSLVQDEQYF. The DNA of the CDR3 is TGTGCCAGCAGCTTAGTACAAGACGAGCAGTACTTC.

The V and J genes are TRBV4-1 and TRBJ1-2; 7 positions agree with TRBD1. CDR3 size: 12 residues. V was clipped by 3 bases and J by 6 bases; unmatched bases: 1. Germline-derived CDR1 and CDR2 are MGHRA and YSYEKL. The CDR3 sequence is CASSHGTDGYTF. CDR3 nucleotide sequence: TGCGCCAGCAGCCATGGGACAGATGGCTACACCTTC.

This clonotype has just a few counts. A much larger clone differs by one base, so this may be a read error. This chain uses TRBV12-3 or TRBV12-4 with TRBJ2-4; no definite D call. The end of the DNA aligns better with TRBJ2-7, so the J call may be wrong. This CDR3 comprises 11 residues. CDR3 sequence: CASSFWYEQYF. In DNA, the CDR3 is TGTGCCAGCAGTTTTTGGTACGAGCAGTACTTC.

This clonotype was counted a few times. The CDR3 region has the DNA TGTGCCACCAGCGGGGCTCGGGCCTACGAGCAGTACTTC. Its protein is CATSGARAYEQYF. The J gene is TRBJ2-7, the V gene TRBV15, with TRBD1 as a possible D gene (5 bases). This CDR3 comprises 13 residues. CDR1 and CDR2 (germline): LNHNV, YYDKDF (reference sequence). V shed 5 bases and J shed 2 bases, with 10 bases lying between them.

This clonotype was detected only a few times. The genes are TRBV6-5 and TRBJ1-4; D is uncertain. This CDR3 spans 13 amino acids. V gave up 4 bases and J gave up 8 bases, with 11 bases separating them. Germline V gene sequence: CDR1 MNHEY, CDR2 SVGAGI. The CDR3 DNA is TGTGCCAGCAGTTCTCGGTCGGAGGAAAAACTGTTTTTT. Translating gives CASSSRSEEKLFF.

This clonotype has more than one count but fewer than ten. This rearrangement joins TRBV27 to TRBJ2-1, with TRBD1 identical over 9 bases. There are 15 residues in the CDR3. The germline V gene has CDR1 MNHEY and CDR2 SMNVEV (reference sequence). V was clipped by 5 bases and J by 9 bases; unmatched bases: 11. The DNA for the CDR3 is TGTGCCAGCAGTACCGCCGGGACAGGGTTCGGTGAGCAGTTCTTC. It codes for CASSTAGTGFGEQFF.

The CDR3 DNA is TGTGCCAGCAGCGGACAGGCCGCAACTAATGAAAAACTGTTTTTT. Translating it yields CASSGQAATNEKLFF. This sequence joins TRBV9 and TRBJ1-4; D may be TRBD1 (6 bases). The CDR3 loop spans 15 amino acids. V was cut by 3 bases and J by 0 bases, with 9 bases left in between. The germline V gene encodes CDR1 SGDLS and CDR2 YYNGEE.